Here is one T cell receptor beta chain with its context. No antigen is known for it. Other DNA sequences from this sample encode an identical CDR3 as well. The CDR3 runs 13 residues. Trimming took 0 bases from V and 5 from J, leaving 6 bases between them. Germline V gene lookup returns CDR1 SGHDT and CDR2 YYEEEE. This record comes from a study of shared clonotypes between healthy human individuals. Findings and caveats of the study: Non-shared clonotypes displayed generation probabilities falling below those of clonotypes present in all four donors. Only blood was sampled; tissue repertoires likely differ.

Naive-designated CD8 cells lacked CD45RO, were positively enriched for CCR7, and omitted terminally differentiated effector memory CD45RA+ cells. The table came from immunoSEQ multiplex PCR; TCRdb's copy has only in-frame clones and leaves some out. The sample includes over 2 million clones, less than 95% seen only once; the top ten take around 1.1%. The origin of this receptor is a man aged 18 to 29 in good health. Source material: naive CD8+ T cells sorted from blood. The V gene is TRBV5-6, the J gene TRBJ2-1; D remains ambiguous. The CDR3 nucleotides are TGTGCCAGCAGCTTGGGACTTGACAATGAGCAGTTCTTC. It is translated as CASSLGLDNEQFF.